These T cell receptor beta chains were read from a single sample in a study of OX40 agonist ivuxolimab in advanced cancers. The repertoire was sequenced with immunoSEQ multiplex PCR; TCRdb's copy has only in-frame clones and lacks some. Among under 80,000 clones listed, roughly 90% were seen once. The sequences come from CD4+ or CD8+ T cells sorted from blood, collected in a trial of the OX40 agonist ivuxolimab. The receptor set was obtained from an adult with an advanced solid tumor such as melanoma, head and neck, liver or kidney cancer. CDR3s include the opening cysteine and the closing phenylalanine or tryptophan.

>TRBJ2-3|TRBV4-2
CASSRREGLGTDTQYF
>TRBJ1-2|TRBV5-6
CASSLAATGYTF
>TRBJ2-7|TRBV6-6
CASRSTYEQYF
>TRBJ2-7|TRBV7-3
CASSVITLTGPRTYEQYF
>TRBJ2-2|TRBV2
CASSEIGAGTNTGELFF
>TRBJ2-2|TRBV5-3
CARSFPNTGELFF
>TRBJ2-1|TRBV5-6
CASSLLMGSGSYNEQFF
>TRBJ2-7|TRBV19
CASRDRGGSSYEQYF
>TRBJ2-1|TRBV4-1
CASKRAGAKPTTYNEQFF
>TRBJ2-5|TRBV30
CAYGWEGVYF
>TRBJ1-1|TRBV28
CASSLTAYTEAFF
>TRBJ1-4|TRBV28
CASSQPGQGEKLFF
>TRBJ2-1|TRBV6-1
CASGRTSGSYNEQFF
>TRBJ2-7|TRBV7-9
CASSLEVARQYF
>TRBJ1-2|TRBV6-5
CASSRDTNYGYTF
>TRBJ2-2|TRBV11-2
CASSLLEGTNTGELFF
>TRBJ2-7|TRBV20-1
CSAWGLLAQYF
>TRBJ1-5|TRBV2
CASGTGLDQPQHF
>TRBJ2-7|TRBV28
CASGTFSYEQYF
>TRBJ2-7|TRBV18
CASSPEWGYEQYF
>TRBJ2-5|TRBV5-1
CASSLAGLQETQYF
>TRBJ2-7|TRBV7-2
CASSFSKGLEQYF